The present TCR beta chain was sequenced within a study of T cells in Graves' hyperthyroidism and ophthalmopathy. At the level of the study: Any treatment followed the collection of peripheral blood at initial diagnosis.

Broader study findings: For ophthalmopathy, model prediction preceded onset by a median roughly 5.9 months. Blood also showed most of the thyroid clonotypes that were expanded above 0.001.

Based on clinical symptoms, serum thyroxine and TRAb, thyroid ultrasound and orbital computed tomography, diagnoses were reached. This clonotype was seen repeatedly, ten times or more. Its antigen is undetermined. Regions amplified from RNA transcripts were the TCR beta CDR3 regions. RT-PCR in the first round (using the HTBI primer set) targeted the TCR CDR3. TCRdb re-called the multiplex PCR reads through MiXCR, storing one row per CDR3 protein. Among 250,000 to 350,000 distinct CDR3 sequences, over 15% were seen once, and the ten largest hold roughly a third. This CDR3 is 15 amino acids long. The germline V and J ends were trimmed by 4 bases and 9 bases, with 16 bases remaining between them. The germline V gene has CDR1 KGHSH and CDR2 LQKENI.

The sequenced sample was blood. The chain carries TRBV18 and TRBJ1-6, with D possibly being TRBD1 (5 bases). This TCR was sampled from a young man with Graves' hyperthyroidism. The CDR3 here is CASSLTSRGGSPLHF. The CDR3 nucleotides read TGTGCCAGCTCACTTACTAGCCGCGGGGGTTCACCCCTCCACTTT.